This TCR beta chain was sequenced during a study of STAT5B mutations in CD4+ large granular lymphocyte leukemia. The overall study: Healthy donors showed HLA-associated enrichment of the CDR3 'QG' motif.

Here immunoSEQ multiplex PCR was the method, and the copy in TCRdb shows in-frame clones only, minus some. The sample has 30,000 to 40,000 clones, roughly three quarters seen once; the top ten hold 2.5% to 3%. As concerns this clone: The antigen is undetermined.

Study-wide results and caveats: TRBV06-family usage was enriched in top patient clones (8/27) versus controls (2/35). Patient CD4-sorted repertoires looked more clonal than healthy CD4+ repertoires, even without putative leukemic clones.

The length of the CDR3 is 15 residues. CDR1 SEHNR and CDR2 FQNEAQ come from the germline V gene (reference sequence). The J segment lost 2 bases and the V segment lost 5 bases, leaving 5 bases of the junction unmatched. The sequence derives from a human donor in good health. Input material: CD4+ T cells from blood buffy coats. This sequence joins TRBV7-9 and TRBJ2-1, with 8 bases lining up with TRBD1. The chain's CDR3 is CASSQDRATYNEQFF. Written as DNA, the CDR3 is TGTGCCAGCAGCCAGGACAGGGCCACCTACAATGAGCAGTTCTTC.